This TCR beta chain was obtained from a study of metastatic and nonmetastatic thyroid tumors. Study details: Peripheral blood and tumor or nodule samples from malignant and benign thyroid patients were compared. Study results and caveats: Relative to benign nodules, malignant thyroid tumors were reportedly characterized by significantly elevated TCR beta diversity in blood and tumor.

In the original workflow: A papillary thyroid cancer distant-metastasis classifier was built from CDR3 differences across clinicopathological groups. TCRdb reanalyzed the PCR reads via MiXCR. TCRdb's processing, not the authors', yielded these V and J calls. The data contain about 16,000 clones, roughly 22% of them seen just once; the ten biggest clones take up just over 20%. There are 14 residues in the CDR3. V lost 5 bases to trimming and J lost 2 bases, with 15 bases between them. Per the germline V gene, CDR1 is DFQATT and CDR2 is SNEGSKA (reference sequence). This clone appeared a few times. What it recognizes is unknown. Other DNA sequences in the same sample also yield this CDR3. Not a single patient had been given any form of treatment at any point before undergoing thyroid surgery.

The sequence came from a female donor with papillary thyroid cancer or a benign thyroid nodule (not recorded which). Some clones in this sample may be carry-over from other donors' samples. The gene calls are TRBV20-1 and TRBJ1-1; possibly TRBD1 for D (5 bases). Sequenced input: adjacent normal tissue. The CDR3 nucleotides are TGCAGTGCTCGTACCACAGGTCTTAACACTGAAGCTTTCTTT. Translation gives CSARTTGLNTEAFF.